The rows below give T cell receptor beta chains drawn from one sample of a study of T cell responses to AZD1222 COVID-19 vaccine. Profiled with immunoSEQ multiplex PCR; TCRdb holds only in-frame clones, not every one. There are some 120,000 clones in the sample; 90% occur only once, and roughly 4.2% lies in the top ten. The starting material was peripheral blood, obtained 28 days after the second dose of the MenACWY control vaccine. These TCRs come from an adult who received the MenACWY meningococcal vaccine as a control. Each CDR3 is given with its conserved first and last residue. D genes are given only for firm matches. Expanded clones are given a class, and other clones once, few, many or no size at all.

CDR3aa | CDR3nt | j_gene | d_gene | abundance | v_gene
CASIGTVYSNTEAFF | TGTGCCAGCATTGGGACAGTTTATTCGAACACTGAAGCTTTCTTT | TRBJ1-1 | TRBD1 | NA | TRBV28
CASSGFLTVPTGELFF | TGTGCCAGCAGCGGCTTCTTGACAGTCCCCACCGGGGAGCTGTTTTTT | TRBJ2-2 | NA | NA | TRBV9
CASSPALNTEAFF | TGTGCCAGCAGCCCCGCACTGAACACTGAAGCTTTCTTT | TRBJ1-1 | NA | NA | TRBV7-9
CASSREPGLGSSEQYF | TGCGCCAGCAGCCGAGAGCCGGGACTAGGCTCCTCCGAGCAGTACTTC | TRBJ2-7 | TRBD2 | NA | TRBV4-1
CASSDLWNTEAFF | TGTGCCAGCAGCGACCTATGGAACACTGAAGCTTTCTTT | TRBJ1-1 | NA | NA | TRBV9
CASSLSGQGGYGYTF | TGCGCCAGCAGCTTGTCGGGACAGGGTGGCTATGGCTACACCTTC | TRBJ1-2 | TRBD1 | NA | TRBV5-1
CASSKAQGIDTDTQYF | TGTGCCAGCAGCAAAGCGCAGGGTATAGACACAGATACGCAGTATTTT | TRBJ2-3 | NA | NA | TRBV21-1
CASSPDREQYF | TGTGCCAGCAGTCCTGACAGGGAGCAGTACTTC | TRBJ2-7 | NA | NA | TRBV28
CASSSPGEGEKLFF | TGTGCCAGCAGCTCCCCGGGGGAGGGCGAAAAACTGTTTTTT | TRBJ1-4 | NA | NA | TRBV7-8
CSATDMGQPQHF | TGCAGTGCTACTGATATGGGTCAGCCCCAGCATTTT | TRBJ1-5 | NA | NA | TRBV20-1
CASSLVFRPGTTVEQYF | TGTGCCAGCAGCTTGGTTTTTCGTCCAGGGACCACAGTCGAGCAGTACTTC | TRBJ2-7 | NA | few | TRBV5-6
CASSLIRGNDYGYTF | TGTGCCAGCAGTTTAATACGGGGAAACGACTATGGCTACACCTTC | TRBJ1-2 | NA | NA | TRBV28
CASSQDLGQATTEAFF | TGCGCCAGCAGCCAAGACCTGGGACAGGCTACCACTGAAGCTTTCTTT | TRBJ1-1 | TRBD1 | NA | TRBV4-1
CASSSPPLGGYTF | TGTGCCAGCAGTTCGCCCCCGTTGGGTGGCTACACCTTC | TRBJ1-2 | NA | NA | TRBV27